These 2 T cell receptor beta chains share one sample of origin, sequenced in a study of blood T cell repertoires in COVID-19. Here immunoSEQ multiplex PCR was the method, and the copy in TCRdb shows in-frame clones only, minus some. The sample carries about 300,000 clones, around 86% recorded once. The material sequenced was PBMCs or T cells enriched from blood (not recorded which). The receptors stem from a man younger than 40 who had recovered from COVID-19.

CDR3 sequence: CASSSTDTLSNYGYTF. The CDR3 DNA reads TGCGCCAGCAGCTCCACAGACACCCTTTCTAACTATGGCTACACCTTC. The rearrangement joins TRBV4-1 to TRBJ1-2; D gene unclear. Germline CDR1 MGHRA, CDR2 YSYEKL. V lost 5 bases, J lost 0 bases, and 16 bases lay in between. This CDR3 has 16 residues.

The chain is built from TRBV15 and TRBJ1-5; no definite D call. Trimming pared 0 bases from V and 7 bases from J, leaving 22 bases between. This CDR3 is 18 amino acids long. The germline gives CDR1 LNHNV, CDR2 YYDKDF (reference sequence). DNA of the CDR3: TGTGCCACCAGCAGAGATCTGCGGGGTATTGGGTCTAGGCAGCCCCAGCATTTT. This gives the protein CATSRDLRGIGSRQPQHF.